The TCR beta chain described here comes from a study of blood T cell repertoires in COVID-19. Across the study: Some COVID-19 samples were acute and others convalescent; all came from the United States, Italy and Spain.

In the study's own analysis: The authors estimated nucleated cell counts from reference gene primer amplification. Sequencing was performed with immunoSEQ multiplex PCR; in TCRdb, only in-frame clones are kept and a portion is missing. V, J and clone size reflect that table, while D and trimming were determined from the DNA. Of roughly 400,000 clones in the sample, approximately 87% are singletons; the top ten hold approximately 2.5%. Seattle participants joined during active infection and were tracked over time. This CDR3 comprises 12 residues. From germline, CDR1 is SEHNR and CDR2 FQNEAQ (reference sequence). Between the trimmed V and J ends, which lost 6 bases and 3 bases, there was a span of 9 bases. A single count supports this clone.

This receptor was identified in an older woman with COVID-19, enrolled during active disease. This chain joins TRBV7-9 and TRBJ2-7, with a weak D call TRBD1 (6 bases). Sequencing used peripheral blood. CDR3 in amino acids: CASSGQIYEQYF. Here the CDR3 DNA reads TGTGCCAGCAGTGGACAGATCTACGAGCAGTACTTC. The whole variable domain, remainder taken from reference TRBV7-9 and TRBJ2-7, is DTGVSQNPRHKITKRGQNVTFRCDPISEHNRLYWYRQTLGQGPEFLTYFQNEAQLEKSRLLSDRFSAERPKGSFSTLEIQRTEQGDSAMYLCASSGQIYEQYFGPGTRLTVT.